Presented here are 22 T cell receptor beta chains from one specimen sequenced in a study of molecular identifiers for immune sequencing clone quantification. TCRdb reanalysed the PCR reads using MiXCR and keeps one entry per CDR3 protein. This sample yields a few hundred thousand distinct CDR3 sequences, of which about a quarter are seen a single time; 0.74% belongs to the top ten. The sample was naive CD8+ T cells from blood, with Jurkat cell RNA spiked in. Indicated subset: FACS-sorted CD8+CD4-CCR7+CD45RA+ naive T cells. The receptors originated from a human donor in good health. Some libraries in this study had Jurkat cell RNA spiked in.

This clonotype occurred a few times. The chain uses TRBV6-5 and TRBJ1-5; D is ambiguous. Trimming removed 9 bases from V and 2 bases from J, with 14 bases in between. The CDR3 is 14 residues long. The germline gives CDR1 MNHEY, CDR2 SVGAGI. CDR3 residues: CASADGAGNQPQHF. The CDR3 DNA reads as TGTGCCAGTGCGGACGGCGCTGGCAATCAGCCCCAGCATTTT.

CDR3 residues: CASSLELAGAVVETQYF. DNA for the CDR3: TGTGCCAGCAGCTTAGAGTTAGCGGGAGCGGTGGTGGAGACCCAGTACTTC. The chain links TRBV7-9 to TRBJ2-5; 9 bases are a match to TRBD2. Germline V gene lookup returns CDR1 SEHNR and CDR2 FQNEAQ (reference sequence). The CDR3 totals 17 residues. V lost 1 base and J lost 5; bases outside the gene matches: 11. Using reference TRBV7-9 and TRBJ2-5 for the parts outside the CDR3, the full variable domain is DTGVSQNPRHKITKRGQNVTFRCDPISEHNRLYWYRQTLGQGPEFLTYFQNEAQLEKSRLLSDRFSAERPKGSFSTLEIQRTEQGDSAMYLCASSLELAGAVVETQYFGPGTRLLVL.

This clonotype was detected ten times or more. The V call is TRBV4-1, the J call TRBJ1-5; D is uncertain. The germline gives CDR1 MGHRA, CDR2 YSYEKL. This CDR3 comprises 14 residues. The ends were cut back, 1 base at V and 2 bases at J, with 6 bases in the middle. CDR3 sequence: CASSQALGNQPQHF. CDR3 nucleotide sequence: TGCGCCAGCAGCCAAGCCTTGGGCAATCAGCCCCAGCATTTT.

The J gene is TRBJ2-1, the V gene TRBV7-2, with 8 bases fitting TRBD2. From germline, CDR1 is SGHTA and CDR2 FQGNSA. This CDR3 spans 14 amino acids. Trimming removed 5 bases from V and 7 bases from J; junction bases left unmatched: 7. CDR3 bases: TGTGCCAGCAGCATTCCGGGACTAGAAAATGAGCAGTTCTTC. Amino acids: CASSIPGLENEQFF.

This clonotype was seen a few times. The rearrangement links TRBV24-1 to TRBJ2-2; 10 bases line up with TRBD2. V was clipped by 3 bases and J by 0 bases; unmatched bases: 12. Germline values: CDR1 KGHDR, CDR2 SFDVKD. The length of the CDR3 is 20 residues. The CDR3 protein is CATSDGGLAGDTTNTGELFF. The CDR3 DNA is TGTGCCACCAGTGATGGCGGTCTAGCGGGGGATACTACGAACACCGGGGAGCTGTTTTTT.

As concerns this clonotype: A much bigger clone sits one base away, suggesting this may be a read error. Without the conserved terminal phenylalanine or tryptophan, this CDR3 likely stems from a read error. The chain links TRBV5-3 to TRBJ2-3; D not certain. TRBV5-3 is an open reading frame whose function is uncertain. V gave up 8 bases and J gave up 3 bases, with 16 bases separating them. The CDR3 covers 14 residues. The CDR3 region has the DNA TGTGCCAGCAGCGAACGGTTGTTGACAGATACGCAGTATCTT. Translating gives CASSERLLTDTQYL.

The table lists this clonotype with a few counts. The chain carries TRBV11-3 and TRBJ2-2, with 10 positions matching TRBD2. Germline CDR1 and CDR2: SGHNT and YENEEA. The V gene end was trimmed by 5 bases and the J gene end by 4 bases; junction bases not matched to a gene: 7. The CDR3 has 16 residues. CDR3 nucleotide sequence: TGTGCCAGCAGCCCCGGACTAGCGGCGAGCACCGGGGAGCTGTTTTTT. This encodes CASSPGLAASTGELFF.

CDR3 nucleotides: TGTGCCAGCAGCCAAAGTATATCGACAGGGAACACTGAAGCTTTCTTT. This gives the protein CASSQSISTGNTEAFF. The V and J genes are TRBV11-2 and TRBJ1-1; tentatively, D is TRBD1 (6 bases). Germline assignment: CDR1 SGHAT and CDR2 FQNNGV. The CDR3 is made up of 16 amino acids. Trimming removed 5 bases from V and 1 base from J, with 17 bases in between.

This rearrangement joins TRBV11-2 to TRBJ1-4; TRBD1 might be the D (5 bases). V was cut by 2 bases and J by 6 bases, with 16 bases left in between. This CDR3 is built from 16 residues. The germline V gene has CDR1 SGHAT and CDR2 FQNNGV. The CDR3 region has the DNA TGTGCCAGCAGCTTATCGCGACAGAGCCACGATGAAAAACTGTTTTTT. Translated, it gives CASSLSRQSHDEKLFF. The whole variable domain, filled in from reference TRBV11-2 and TRBJ1-4, reads EAGVAQSPRYKIIEKRQSVAFWCNPISGHATLYWYQQILGQGPKLLIQFQNNGVVDDSQLPKDRFSAERLKGVDSTLKIQPAKLEDSAVYLCASSLSRQSHDEKLFFGSGTQLSVL.

This clonotype was observed a few times. The chain links TRBV7-6 to TRBJ2-1; tentatively, D is TRBD1 or TRBD2 (5 bases each). The CDR3 sequence is 16 residues long. Looked up from germline, CDR1 is SGHVS and CDR2 is FNYEAQ. V was pared by 5 bases and J by 8 bases, with 22 bases between. The CDR3 nucleotides are TGTGCCAGCAGCCTAAATCCGGGACCGCCTTTTGATGAGCAGTTCTTC. Translation: CASSLNPGPPFDEQFF.

This clonotype was counted between two and nine times. The chain employs TRBV6-2 or TRBV6-3 and TRBJ2-3; D ambiguous. The V end was cut by 3 bases, the J end by 3 bases, with 10 bases between. Germline V lookup: CDR1 MNHEY, CDR2 SVGEGT. The CDR3 contains 14 residues. The CDR3 DNA is TGTGCCAGCAGTTATCTTGACTTGACAGATACGCAGTATTTT. Translated, it gives CASSYLDLTDTQYF.

This clonotype was recorded a few times. V gene TRBV7-9 combines with J gene TRBJ1-1; D unclear. The CDR3 runs 14 residues. With 3 bases removed from V and 5 bases from J, the gap between germline ends came to 13 bases. The germline CDR1 and CDR2 sequences are SEHNR and FQNEAQ (reference sequence). The DNA for the CDR3 is TGTGCCAGCAGCTTCCCCCGGGTTGAGACTGAAGCTTTCTTT. This translates into CASSFPRVETEAFF. The whole variable domain, remainder taken from reference TRBV7-9 and TRBJ1-1, is DTGVSQNPRHKITKRGQNVTFRCDPISEHNRLYWYRQTLGQGPEFLTYFQNEAQLEKSRLLSDRFSAERPKGSFSTLEIQRTEQGDSAMYLCASSFPRVETEAFFGQGTRLTVV.

This clonotype was observed a handful of times. This chain connects TRBV27 to TRBJ2-7; D may be TRBD1 (5 bases). The CDR3 consists of 15 residues. Germline CDR1 is MNHEY and CDR2 is SMNVEV (reference sequence). Trimming took off 6 bases at V and 7 bases at J, with 22 bases between the two ends. Here the CDR3 reads CASRPDWPVAGEQYF. CDR3 nucleotides: TGTGCCAGCAGGCCCGATTGGCCAGTGGCAGGGGAGCAGTACTTC.

V is TRBV4-2 and J is TRBJ2-1; 7 positions agree with TRBD2. Germline assignment: CDR1 LGHNA and CDR2 YNFKEQ. Unmatched junction bases numbered 14, after V lost 2 bases and J lost 7 bases. The CDR3 totals 17 residues. The CDR3 is CASSQMNAGTTYNEQFF. The CDR3 DNA sequence: TGTGCCAGCAGCCAAATGAATGCCGGGACTACATATAATGAGCAGTTCTTC.

V gene TRBV30 combines with J gene TRBJ2-2, with TRBD1 matching over 7 bases. The CDR3 has 12 amino acids. Germline-derived CDR1 and CDR2 are GTSNPN and SVGIG (reference sequence). V gave up 8 bases and J gave up 6 bases; unmatched junction bases: 6. CDR3 in amino acids: CAPTGVSGELFF. The CDR3, as DNA: TGTGCCCCCACAGGGGTATCCGGGGAGCTGTTTTTT.

V is TRBV28 and J is TRBJ2-7; D perhaps matches TRBD2 (7 bases). The CDR3 spans 13 residues. The V end lost 10 bases, the J end lost 2 bases, and 15 bases lay between the germline ends. Germline V gene lookup returns CDR1 MDHEN and CDR2 SYDVKM. CDR3 loop: CATEGGVTYEQYF. The CDR3 DNA is TGTGCCACCGAGGGGGGGGTTACCTACGAGCAGTACTTC.

This chain uses TRBV27 with TRBJ2-7; D call uncertain. This CDR3 is 13 amino acids long. CDR1 and CDR2 (germline): MNHEY, SMNVEV (reference sequence). Between the trimmed V and J ends, which lost 2 bases and 2 bases, there was a span of 7 bases. The CDR3 is CASSLAEAYEQYF. The CDR3 nucleotides read TGTGCCAGCAGTTTAGCCGAAGCCTACGAGCAGTACTTC.

There are many counts of this clonotype. This chain joins TRBV19 and TRBJ1-5; D unclear. The germline V and J ends were trimmed by 3 bases and 5 bases, with 5 bases remaining between them. CDR3 length: 12 amino acids. CDR1 is LNHDA, CDR2 SQIVND, per germline (reference sequence). The CDR3 spells CASSMGYQPQHF. The CDR3 nucleotides read TGTGCCAGTAGTATGGGGTATCAGCCCCAGCATTTT.

V usage is TRBV6-5 and J usage is TRBJ2-7; 7 bases align to TRBD1. This CDR3 has 13 residues. Germline CDR1 is MNHEY and CDR2 is SVGAGI. The V segment lost 5 bases and the J segment 3 bases; nucleotides outside the gene matches: 4. Here the CDR3 DNA reads TGTGCCAGCAGTAGAGGACAGGTCTACGAGCAGTACTTC. Translating it yields CASSRGQVYEQYF.

This rearrangement joins TRBV7-6 to TRBJ2-5; 7 bases map to TRBD1. Trimming took 4 bases from V and 3 from J; bases not matched to a gene: 14. Germline assignment: CDR1 SGHVS and CDR2 FNYEAQ. CDR3 length: 17 residues. CDR3 loop: CASSYLPGQPHEETQYF. DNA of the CDR3: TGTGCCAGCAGCTACCTGCCGGGACAGCCTCACGAAGAGACCCAGTACTTC.

This clonotype was observed many times. V usage is TRBV29-1 and J usage is TRBJ2-3, with 7 nucleotides matching TRBD2. The CDR3 has 13 amino acids. Germline loops: CDR1 SQVTM, CDR2 ANQGSEA. V lost 6 bases and J lost 4; bases outside the gene matches: 7. CDR3 in DNA: TGCAGCGTCGCAGCGGGGAACCCAGATACGCAGTATTTT. Protein sequence: CSVAAGNPDTQYF.

This clonotype was recorded many times. This sequence joins TRBV29-1 and TRBJ1-1, with 8 bases matching TRBD1. Germline CDR1 and CDR2: SQVTM and ANQGSEA. Unmatched junction bases numbered 5, after V lost 4 bases and J lost 4 bases. This CDR3 is 13 amino acids long. CDR3 amino acids: CSVGQGMGTEAFF. The CDR3 bases are TGCAGCGTTGGACAGGGGATGGGCACTGAAGCTTTCTTT.